This TCR beta chain came from a study of T cell repertoires in cytomegalovirus infection. MiXCR was run by TCRdb on the reads, yielding one entry per CDR3 protein. The sample holds some 200,000 distinct CDR3 sequences, 8% to 10% seen once. The CDR3 consists of 13 residues. Germline CDR1 and CDR2: LNHDA and SQIVND (reference sequence). Trimming shortened V by 7 bases and J by 0 bases, and 9 bases separated the two germline ends. Source material: PBMCs. V and J are TRBV19 and TRBJ1-2, with D tentatively TRBD1 (5 bases). The clonotype comes from a human donor in good health (CMV status not recorded). Some clones in this sample may be carry-over from other donors' samples. The CDR3 reads CASKLGANYGYTF. CDR3 nucleotides: TGTGCCAGTAAACTAGGGGCTAACTATGGCTACACCTTC.